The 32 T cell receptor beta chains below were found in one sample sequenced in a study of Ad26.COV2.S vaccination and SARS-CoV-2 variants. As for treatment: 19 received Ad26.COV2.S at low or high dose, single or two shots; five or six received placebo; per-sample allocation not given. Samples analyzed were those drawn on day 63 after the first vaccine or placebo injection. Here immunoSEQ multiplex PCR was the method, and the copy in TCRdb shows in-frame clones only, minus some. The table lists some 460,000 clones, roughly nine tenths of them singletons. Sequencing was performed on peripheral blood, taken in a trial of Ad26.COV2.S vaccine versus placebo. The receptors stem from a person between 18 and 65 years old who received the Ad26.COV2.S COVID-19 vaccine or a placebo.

The DNA of the CDR3 is TGTGCCAGCAGTTTAGCAGGGGCGATTGGCTACACCTTC. This encodes CASSLAGAIGYTF. The chain has TRBV6-5 and TRBJ1-2, with D perhaps TRBD1 (6 bases). The CDR3 runs 13 residues. Germline V lookup: CDR1 MNHEY, CDR2 SVGAGI. The V gene lost 4 bases and the J gene lost 7 bases, with 13 bases spanning the gap.

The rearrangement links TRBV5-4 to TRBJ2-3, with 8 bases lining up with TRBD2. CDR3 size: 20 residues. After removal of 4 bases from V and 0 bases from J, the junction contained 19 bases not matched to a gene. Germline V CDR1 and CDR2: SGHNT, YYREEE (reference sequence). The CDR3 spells CASSPRGGALGGTSTDTQYF. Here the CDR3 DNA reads TGTGCCAGCAGCCCCCGGGGGGGGGCTCTGGGGGGGACTAGCACAGATACGCAGTATTTT.

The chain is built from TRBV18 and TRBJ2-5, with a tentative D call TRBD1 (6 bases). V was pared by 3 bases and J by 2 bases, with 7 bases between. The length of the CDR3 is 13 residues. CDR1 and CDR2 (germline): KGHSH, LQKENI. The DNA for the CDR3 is TGTGCCAGCTCACCGGGGGCTCAAGAGACCCAGTACTTC. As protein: CASSPGAQETQYF.

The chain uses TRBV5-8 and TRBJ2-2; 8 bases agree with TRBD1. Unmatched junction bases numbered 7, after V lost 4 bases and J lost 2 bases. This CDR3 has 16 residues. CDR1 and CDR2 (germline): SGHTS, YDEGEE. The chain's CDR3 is CASSPGTGLNTGELFF. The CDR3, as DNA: TGTGCCAGCAGCCCCGGGACAGGACTAAACACCGGGGAGCTGTTTTTT.

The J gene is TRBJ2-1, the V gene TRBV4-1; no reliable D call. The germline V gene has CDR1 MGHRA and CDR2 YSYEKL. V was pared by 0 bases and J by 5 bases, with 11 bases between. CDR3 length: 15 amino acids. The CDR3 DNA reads TGCGCCAGCAGCCAAGACGGTTTGAGTAACAATGAGCAGTTCTTC. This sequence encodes CASSQDGLSNNEQFF.

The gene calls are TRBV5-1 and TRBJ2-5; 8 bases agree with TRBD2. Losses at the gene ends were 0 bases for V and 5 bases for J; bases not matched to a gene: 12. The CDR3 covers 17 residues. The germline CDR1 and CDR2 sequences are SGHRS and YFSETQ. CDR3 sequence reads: CASSLVASTRGRETQYF. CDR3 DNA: TGCGCCAGCAGCTTGGTGGCGTCGACGCGCGGGAGGGAGACCCAGTACTTC.

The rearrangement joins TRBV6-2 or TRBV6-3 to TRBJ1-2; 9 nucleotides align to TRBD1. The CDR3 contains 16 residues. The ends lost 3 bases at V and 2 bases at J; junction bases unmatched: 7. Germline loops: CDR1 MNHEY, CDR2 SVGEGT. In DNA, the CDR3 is TGTGCCAGCAGTTATCGACAGGGGGTCGCCAACTATGGCTACACCTTC. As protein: CASSYRQGVANYGYTF.

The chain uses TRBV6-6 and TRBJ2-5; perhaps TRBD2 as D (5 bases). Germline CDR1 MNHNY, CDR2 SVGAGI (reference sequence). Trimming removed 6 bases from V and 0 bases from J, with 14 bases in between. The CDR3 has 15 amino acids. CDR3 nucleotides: TGTGCCAGCAGCTTAGCGTTGGGGTACCAAGAGACCCAGTACTTC. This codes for CASSLALGYQETQYF.

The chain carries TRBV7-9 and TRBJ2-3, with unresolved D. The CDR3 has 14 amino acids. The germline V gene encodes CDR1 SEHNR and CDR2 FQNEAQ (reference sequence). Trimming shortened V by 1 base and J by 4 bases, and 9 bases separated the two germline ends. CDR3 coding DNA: TGTGCCAGCAGCTTAGAGGCTGGGGCAGATACGCAGTATTTT. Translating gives CASSLEAGADTQYF.

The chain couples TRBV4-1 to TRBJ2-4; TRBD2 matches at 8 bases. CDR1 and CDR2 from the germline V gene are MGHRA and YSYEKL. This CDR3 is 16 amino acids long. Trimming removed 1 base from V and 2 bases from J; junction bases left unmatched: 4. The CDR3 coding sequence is TGCGCCAGCAGCCAAGTGCGGGGGGACTCCAAAAACATTCAGTACTTC. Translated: CASSQVRGDSKNIQYF.

Here the CDR3 DNA reads TGTGCCAGCAGGGGGTACAATTCACCCCTCCACTTT. Protein sequence: CASRGYNSPLHF. This rearrangement joins TRBV25-1 to TRBJ1-6; D gene unclear. The V gene's germline CDR1 is MGHDK and CDR2 SYGVNS. The CDR3 runs 12 residues. Between the trimmed V and J ends, which lost 6 bases and 7 bases, there was a span of 7 bases.

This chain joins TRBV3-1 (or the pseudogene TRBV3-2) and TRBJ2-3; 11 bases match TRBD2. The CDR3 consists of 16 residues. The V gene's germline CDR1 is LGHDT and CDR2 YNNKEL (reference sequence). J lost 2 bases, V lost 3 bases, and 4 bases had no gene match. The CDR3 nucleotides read TGTGCCAGCAGCCAGGGACTAGCGGTAAACACAGATACGCAGTATTTT. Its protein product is CASSQGLAVNTDTQYF.

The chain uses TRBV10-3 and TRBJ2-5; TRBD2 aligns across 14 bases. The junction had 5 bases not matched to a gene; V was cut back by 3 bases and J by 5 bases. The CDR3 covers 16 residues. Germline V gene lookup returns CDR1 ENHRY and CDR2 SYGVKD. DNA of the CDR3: TGTGCCATCAGTGAAAGACTAGCGGGAGGGGGGGAGACCCAGTACTTC. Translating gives CAISERLAGGGETQYF.

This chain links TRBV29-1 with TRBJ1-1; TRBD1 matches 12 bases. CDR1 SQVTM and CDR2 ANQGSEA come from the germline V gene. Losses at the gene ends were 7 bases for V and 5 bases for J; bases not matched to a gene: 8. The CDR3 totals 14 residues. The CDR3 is CSAGTGGGGTEAFF. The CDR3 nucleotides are TGCAGCGCAGGGACAGGGGGCGGCGGGACTGAAGCTTTCTTT.

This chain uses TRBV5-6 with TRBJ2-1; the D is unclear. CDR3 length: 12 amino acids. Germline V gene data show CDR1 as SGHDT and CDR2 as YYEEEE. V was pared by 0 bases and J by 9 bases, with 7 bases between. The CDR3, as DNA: TGTGCCAGCAGCTTGGGGGGTCTTGAGCAGTTCTTC. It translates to CASSLGGLEQFF.

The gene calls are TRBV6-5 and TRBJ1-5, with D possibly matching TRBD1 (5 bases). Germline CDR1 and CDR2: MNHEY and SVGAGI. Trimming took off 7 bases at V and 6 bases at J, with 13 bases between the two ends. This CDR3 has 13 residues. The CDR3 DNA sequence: TGTGCCAGCACCGCAGGGCCGGGTCAGCCCCAGCATTTT. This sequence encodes CASTAGPGQPQHF.

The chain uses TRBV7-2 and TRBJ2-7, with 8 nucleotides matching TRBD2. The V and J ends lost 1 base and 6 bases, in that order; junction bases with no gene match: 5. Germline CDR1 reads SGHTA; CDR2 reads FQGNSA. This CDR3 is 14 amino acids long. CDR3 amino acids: CASSLEGLAGEQYF. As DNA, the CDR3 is TGTGCCAGCAGCTTAGAAGGACTAGCTGGCGAGCAGTACTTC.

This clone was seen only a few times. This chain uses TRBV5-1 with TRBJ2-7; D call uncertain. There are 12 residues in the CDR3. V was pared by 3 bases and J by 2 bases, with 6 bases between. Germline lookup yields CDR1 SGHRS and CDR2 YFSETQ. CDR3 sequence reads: CASSSTTYEQYF. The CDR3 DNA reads TGCGCCAGCAGCTCCACGACCTACGAGCAGTACTTC.

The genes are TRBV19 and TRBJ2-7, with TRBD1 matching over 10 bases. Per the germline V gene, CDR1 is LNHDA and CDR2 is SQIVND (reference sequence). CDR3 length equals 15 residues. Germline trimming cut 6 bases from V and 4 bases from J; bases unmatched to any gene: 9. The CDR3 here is CASSAMTGGGYEQYF. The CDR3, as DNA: TGTGCCAGTAGCGCCATGACAGGGGGCGGGTACGAGCAGTACTTC. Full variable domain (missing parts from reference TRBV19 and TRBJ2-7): DGGITQSPKYLFRKEGQNVTLSCEQNLNHDAMYWYRQDPGQGLRLIYYSQIVNDFQKGDIAEGYSVSREKKESFPLTVTSAQKNPTAFYLCASSAMTGGGYEQYFGPGTRLTVT.

The CDR3 loop reads CASSRRQLTSTDTQYF. In DNA form, the CDR3 reads TGTGCCAGCAGCCGACGACAGCTGACTAGCACAGATACGCAGTATTTT. This chain joins TRBV28 and TRBJ2-3; TRBD1 might be the D (5 bases). Germline V lookup: CDR1 MDHEN, CDR2 SYDVKM. The CDR3 totals 16 residues. V lost 6 bases to trimming and J lost 0 bases, with 16 bases between them.

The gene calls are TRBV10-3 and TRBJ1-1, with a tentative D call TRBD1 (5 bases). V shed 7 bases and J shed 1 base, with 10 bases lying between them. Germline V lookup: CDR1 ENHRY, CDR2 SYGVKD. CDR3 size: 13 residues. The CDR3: CAINGAGNTEAFF. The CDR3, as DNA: TGTGCCATCAATGGGGCTGGGAACACTGAAGCTTTCTTT.

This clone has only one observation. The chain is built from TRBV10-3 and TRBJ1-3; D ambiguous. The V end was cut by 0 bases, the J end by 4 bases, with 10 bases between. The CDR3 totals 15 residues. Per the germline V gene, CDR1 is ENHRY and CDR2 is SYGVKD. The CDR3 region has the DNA TGTGCCATCAGTGAGTCGAATAAGCAGGGAAACACCATATATTTT. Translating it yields CAISESNKQGNTIYF.

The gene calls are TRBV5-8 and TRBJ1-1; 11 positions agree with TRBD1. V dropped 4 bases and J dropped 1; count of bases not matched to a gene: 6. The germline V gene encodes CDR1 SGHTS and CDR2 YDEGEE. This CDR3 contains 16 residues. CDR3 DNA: TGTGCCAGCAGCCCTGGGACAGGGGGGAAGAACACTGAAGCTTTCTTT. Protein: CASSPGTGGKNTEAFF.

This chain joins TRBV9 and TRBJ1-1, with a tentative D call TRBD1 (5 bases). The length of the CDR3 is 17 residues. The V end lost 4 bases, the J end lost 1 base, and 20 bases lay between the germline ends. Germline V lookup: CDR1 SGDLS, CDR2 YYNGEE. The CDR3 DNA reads TGTGCCAGCAGCCCACGGGGGGACGTCTTGGGGAACACTGAAGCTTTCTTT. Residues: CASSPRGDVLGNTEAFF.

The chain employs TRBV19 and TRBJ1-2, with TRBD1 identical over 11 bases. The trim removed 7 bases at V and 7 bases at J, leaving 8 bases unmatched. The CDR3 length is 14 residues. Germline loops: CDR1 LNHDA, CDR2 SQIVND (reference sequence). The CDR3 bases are TGTGCCAGTACCACCGGACAGGGGGCGAGTGGCTACACCTTC. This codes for CASTTGQGASGYTF.

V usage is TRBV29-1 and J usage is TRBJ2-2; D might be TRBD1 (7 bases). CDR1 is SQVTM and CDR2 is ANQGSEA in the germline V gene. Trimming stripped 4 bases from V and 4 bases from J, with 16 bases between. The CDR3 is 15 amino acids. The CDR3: CSVGSSGGSTGELFF. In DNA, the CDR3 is TGCAGCGTTGGTTCATCAGGGGGGAGCACCGGGGAGCTGTTTTTT.

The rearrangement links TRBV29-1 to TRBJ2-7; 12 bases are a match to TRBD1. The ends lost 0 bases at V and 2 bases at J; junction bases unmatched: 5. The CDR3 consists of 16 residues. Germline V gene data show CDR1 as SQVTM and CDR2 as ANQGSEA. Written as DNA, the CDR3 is TGCAGCGTTGAAGAGACCGGGACAGGGGGCACCTACGAGCAGTACTTC. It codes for CSVEETGTGGTYEQYF.

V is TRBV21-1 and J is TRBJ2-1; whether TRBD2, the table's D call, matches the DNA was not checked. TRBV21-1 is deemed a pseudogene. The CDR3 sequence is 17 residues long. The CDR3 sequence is CASSKFTGGTIYNEQFF. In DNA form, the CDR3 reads TGTGCCAGCAGCAAGTTTACAGGCGGGACCATTTACAATGAGCAGTTCTTC.

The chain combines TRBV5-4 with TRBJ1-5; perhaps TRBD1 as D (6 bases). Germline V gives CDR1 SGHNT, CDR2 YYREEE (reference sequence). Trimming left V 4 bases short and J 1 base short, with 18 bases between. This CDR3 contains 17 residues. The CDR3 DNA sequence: TGTGCCAGCAGCAAAGAGATAGGGGGACGCAGCAATCAGCCCCAGCATTTT. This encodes CASSKEIGGRSNQPQHF. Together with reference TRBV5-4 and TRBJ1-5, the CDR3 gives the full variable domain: ETGVTQSPTHLIKTRGQQVTLRCSSQSGHNTVSWYQQALGQGPQFIFQYYREEENGRGNFPPRFSGLQFPNYSSELNVNALELDDSALYLCASSKEIGGRSNQPQHFGDGTRLSIL.

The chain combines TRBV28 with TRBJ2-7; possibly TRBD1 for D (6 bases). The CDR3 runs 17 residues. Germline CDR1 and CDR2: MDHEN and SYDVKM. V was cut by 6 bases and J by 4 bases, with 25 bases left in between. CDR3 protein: CASSQTKYDRIGYEQYF. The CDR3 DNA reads TGTGCCAGCAGCCAGACTAAGTACGACAGGATAGGTTACGAGCAGTACTTC. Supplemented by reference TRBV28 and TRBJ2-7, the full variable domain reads DVKVTQSSRYLVKRTGEKVFLECVQDMDHENMFWYRQDPGLGLRLIYFSYDVKMKEKGDIPEGYSVSREKKERFSLILESASTNQTSMYLCASSQTKYDRIGYEQYFGPGTRLTVT.

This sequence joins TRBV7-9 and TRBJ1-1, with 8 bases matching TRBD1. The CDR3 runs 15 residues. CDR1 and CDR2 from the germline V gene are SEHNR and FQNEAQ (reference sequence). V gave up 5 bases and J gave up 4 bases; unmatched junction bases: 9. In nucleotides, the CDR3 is TGTGCCAGCAGCCTTCGACAGGGGAGGAGCACTGAAGCTTTCTTT. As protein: CASSLRQGRSTEAFF.

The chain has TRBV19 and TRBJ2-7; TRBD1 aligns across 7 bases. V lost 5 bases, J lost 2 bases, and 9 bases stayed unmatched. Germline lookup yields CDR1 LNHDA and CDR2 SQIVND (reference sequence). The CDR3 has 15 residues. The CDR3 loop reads CASSSRQGSTYEQYF. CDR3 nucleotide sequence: TGTGCCAGTAGTTCCCGACAGGGATCCACCTACGAGCAGTACTTC.